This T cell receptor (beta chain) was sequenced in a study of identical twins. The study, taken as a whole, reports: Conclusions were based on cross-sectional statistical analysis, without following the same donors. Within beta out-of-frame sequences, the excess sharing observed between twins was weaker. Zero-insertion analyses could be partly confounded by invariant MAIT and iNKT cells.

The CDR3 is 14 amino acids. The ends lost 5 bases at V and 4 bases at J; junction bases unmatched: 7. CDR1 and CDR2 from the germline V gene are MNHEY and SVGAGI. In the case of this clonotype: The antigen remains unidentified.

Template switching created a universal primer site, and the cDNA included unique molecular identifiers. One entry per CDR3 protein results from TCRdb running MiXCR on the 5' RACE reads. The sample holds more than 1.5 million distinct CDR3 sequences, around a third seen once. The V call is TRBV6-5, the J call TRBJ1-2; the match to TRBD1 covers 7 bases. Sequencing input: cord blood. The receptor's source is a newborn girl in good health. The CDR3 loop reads CASSHRDSAYGYTF. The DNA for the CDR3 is TGTGCCAGCAGTCACCGGGACAGCGCCTATGGCTACACCTTC.